The present TCR beta chain was sequenced within a study of blood T cell repertoires in COVID-19. At the level of the study: COVID-19 samples collected from the United States, Italy and Spain covered acute and convalescent phases.

In the original analysis: From reference gene primer amplification, estimates of nucleated cell counts were derived. The assay was immunoSEQ multiplex PCR, and TCRdb's table has in-frame clones only and misses some. That table is the source of V, J and clone size, and D and trimming were worked out from the DNA. Among 150,000 to 200,000 clones listed, roughly nine tenths were seen once. The germline V gene has CDR1 SGHDT and CDR2 YYEEEE. This CDR3 comprises 15 residues. V was pared by 4 bases and J by 3 bases, with 15 bases between. V is TRBV5-6 and J is TRBJ2-3, with D maybe TRBD1 (6 bases). Sample: peripheral blood. The sequence derives from a man aged 60 to 75 with active or convalescent COVID-19. The CDR3 DNA reads TGTGCCAGCAGCCAAACAGGGTTTAGGACAGATACGCAGTATTTT. Translated, it gives CASSQTGFRTDTQYF.